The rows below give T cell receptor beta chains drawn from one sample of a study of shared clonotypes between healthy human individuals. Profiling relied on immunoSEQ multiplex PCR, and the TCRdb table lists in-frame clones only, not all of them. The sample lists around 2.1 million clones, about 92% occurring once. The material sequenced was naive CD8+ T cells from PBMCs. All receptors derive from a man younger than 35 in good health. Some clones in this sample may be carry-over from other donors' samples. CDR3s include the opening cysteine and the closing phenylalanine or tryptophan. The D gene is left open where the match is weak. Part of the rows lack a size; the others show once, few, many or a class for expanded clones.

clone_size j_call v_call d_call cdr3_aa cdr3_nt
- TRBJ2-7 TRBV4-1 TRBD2 CASSQGTGLAGTEQYF TGCGCCAGCAGCCAAGGTACGGGACTAGCGGGAACCGAGCAGTACTTC
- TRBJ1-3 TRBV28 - CASSLRGGAGNTIYF TGTGCCAGCAGTCTCCGAGGCGGGGCTGGTAACACCATATATTTT
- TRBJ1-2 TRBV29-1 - CSAEDGGHGAVDYGYTF TGCAGCGCTGAGGATGGGGGGCATGGTGCGGTAGACTATGGCTACACCTTC
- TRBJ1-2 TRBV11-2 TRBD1 CASSLYPDRDDSGYTF TGTGCCAGCAGCTTATATCCGGACAGGGATGATTCTGGCTACACCTTC
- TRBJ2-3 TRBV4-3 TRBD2 CASSQERAGVTDTQYF TGCGCCAGCAGCCAAGAACGAGCGGGGGTCACAGATACGCAGTATTTT
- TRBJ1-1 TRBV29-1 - CSARTGGSRSEAFF TGCAGCGCAAGGACCGGGGGGAGTCGTTCTGAAGCTTTCTTT
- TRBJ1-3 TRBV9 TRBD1 CASSVDGDSSGNTIYF TGTGCCAGCAGCGTAGATGGGGACAGCTCTGGAAACACCATATATTTT
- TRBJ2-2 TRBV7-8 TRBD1 CASSLATGPGELFF TGTGCCAGCAGCTTAGCGACAGGGCCCGGGGAGCTGTTTTTT
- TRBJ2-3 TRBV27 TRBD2 CASSRAGADTQYF TGTGCCAGCAGTAGGGCGGGAGCCGATACGCAGTATTTT
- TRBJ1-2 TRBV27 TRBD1 CASSQDRGRVYGYTF TGTGCCAGCAGCCAGGACAGGGGGCGCGTCTATGGCTACACCTTC
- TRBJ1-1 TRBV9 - CASSVGGGGTEAFF TGTGCCAGCAGCGTAGGGGGAGGAGGGACTGAAGCTTTCTTT
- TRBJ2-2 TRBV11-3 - CASSPRTSTNTGELFF TGTGCCAGCAGCCCAAGGACAAGTACGAACACCGGGGAGCTGTTTTTT
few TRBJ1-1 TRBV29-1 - CSVEGRGNTEAFF TGCAGCGTTGAGGGCAGGGGCAACACTGAAGCTTTCTTT
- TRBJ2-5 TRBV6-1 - CASSGSRTYQETQYF TGTGCCAGCAGTGGTAGTAGGACCTACCAAGAGACCCAGTACTTC
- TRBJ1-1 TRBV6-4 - CASSVTVNTEAFF TGTGCCAGCAGCGTGACAGTGAACACTGAAGCTTTCTTT
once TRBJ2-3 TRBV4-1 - CASSQGGGSTDTQYF TGCGCCAGCAGCCAAGGGGGCGGGAGCACAGATACGCAGTATTTT
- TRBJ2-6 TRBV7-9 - CASSFPGASGANVLTF TGTGCCAGCAGCTTCCCAGGGGCCTCTGGGGCCAACGTCCTGACTTTC
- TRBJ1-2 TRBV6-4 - CASSPTFDGYGYTF TGTGCCAGCAGTCCCACCTTCGACGGCTATGGCTACACCTTC